This entry describes one T cell receptor (beta chain). What it binds is unknown. The data derive from a study of blood T cells in healthy people across ages. Study-level findings and limits: Among T cells, TCR beta diversity per million cells dropped roughly linearly as age rose. Long-lived donors had more naive CD4+ cells and higher diversity than aged donors.

The ends were cut back, 3 bases at V and 6 bases at J, with 14 bases in the middle. The CDR3 is 14 amino acids. Per germline, CDR1 SEHNR and CDR2 FQNEAQ (reference sequence). Next came a second PCR, run for about 7 to 12 cycles, which used a sample-barcoded 5' primer along with a J-beta primer mix. The authors tagged each cDNA molecule using a template-switch adaptor with 12 random nucleotides. TCRdb used MiXCR to reprocess the 5' RACE reads, holding one entry per CDR3 protein. The sample shows around 1,800,000 distinct CDR3 sequences, about two fifths of them seen only once. This TCR derives from a human donor in good health. The V gene is TRBV7-9, the J gene TRBJ1-1; weak D call: TRBD1 (5 bases). The specimen sequenced was blood. The CDR3 bases are TGTGCCAGCAGCTTGGGGGAGGGTCTCGCTGAAGCTTTCTTT. It codes for CASSLGEGLAEAFF. The full variable domain, with the rest looked up from reference TRBV7-9 and TRBJ1-1, is DTGVSQNPRHKITKRGQNVTFRCDPISEHNRLYWYRQTLGQGPEFLTYFQNEAQLEKSRLLSDRFSAERPKGSFSTLEIQRTEQGDSAMYLCASSLGEGLAEAFFGQGTRLTVV.